This T cell receptor beta chain comes out of a study of control samples from healthy donors and cancer patients. The CDR3 contains 14 residues. The germline V gene has CDR1 MDHEN and CDR2 SYDVKM. The ends lost 6 bases at V and 4 bases at J; junction bases unmatched: 5. The table came from immunoSEQ multiplex PCR; TCRdb's copy has only in-frame clones and leaves some out. The sample consists of about 170,000 clones, roughly 90% of them appearing once. The chain employs TRBV28 and TRBJ2-7; 11 nucleotides align to TRBD2. The sequenced sample consisted of blood. The TCR originated in a man aged 30 to 39 in good health. CDR3 nucleotides: TGTGCCAGCAGGCCGGGACTAGCGGCTTACGAGCAGTACTTC. It translates to CASRPGLAAYEQYF.